This entry lists 32 T cell receptor beta chains sequenced from one sample in a study of blood T cell repertoires in COVID-19 (dated by TCRdb to the early 2020s). The library was produced with the immunoSEQ multiplex PCR assay. Imported from immuneACCESS, the table was reduced by TCRdb to in-frame sequences with V and J called. These copies leave out some clones; in studies compared against another copy, an unresolved V gene accounts for under half, and the cause of the remainder is not known. Recorded for this sample are a few hundred thousand clones; 70% to 90% of them occurred a single time. The top ten clones comprise 2.5% to 3.5% of the sample. Source material: peripheral blood. The receptors stem from a woman aged 30 to 39 with active or convalescent COVID-19.

This chain joins TRBV29-1 and TRBJ2-3, with 9 bases aligning to TRBD1. CDR3 length equals 15 residues. Losses at the gene ends were 6 bases for V and 1 base for J; bases not matched to a gene: 8. Germline V gives CDR1 SQVTM, CDR2 ANQGSEA. In DNA form, the CDR3 reads TGCAGCGTGCGGACAGGGGCCCTTGGCACAGATACGCAGTATTTT. Translated: CSVRTGALGTDTQYF.

V is TRBV7-8 and J is TRBJ1-1; D remains ambiguous. Trimming took off 0 bases at V and 4 bases at J, with 12 bases between the two ends. Per the germline V gene, CDR1 is SGHVS and CDR2 is FQNEAQ. The CDR3 has 15 amino acids. CDR3 sequence: CASSLAGGLGTEAFF. The DNA of the CDR3 is TGTGCCAGCAGCTTAGCGGGAGGGCTGGGCACTGAAGCTTTCTTT.

Worth noting for this clone: Different DNA sequences within this sample yield the same CDR3. V usage is TRBV18 and J usage is TRBJ2-3, with 9 nucleotides matching TRBD2. Trimming cost V 1 base and J 0 bases; bases outside gene matches: 2. This CDR3 is built from 16 residues. The V gene's germline CDR1 is KGHSH and CDR2 LQKENI. Here the CDR3 DNA reads TGTGCCAGCTCACCACTAAGCGGGGGGAGCACAGATACGCAGTATTTT. Translating gives CASSPLSGGSTDTQYF.

The rearrangement uses TRBV29-1 and TRBJ1-1; the D is unclear. Trimming pared 5 bases from V and 6 bases from J, leaving 16 bases between. The CDR3 extends over 13 amino acids. Looked up from germline, CDR1 is SQVTM and CDR2 is ANQGSEA. CDR3 residues: CSVSPVLTPEAFF. CDR3 nucleotides: TGCAGCGTTAGTCCGGTACTAACCCCTGAAGCTTTCTTT.

This rearrangement joins TRBV7-8 to TRBJ2-6; TRBD1 aligns across 12 bases. CDR3 length equals 17 residues. From germline, CDR1 is SGHVS and CDR2 FQNEAQ. V lost 5 bases and J lost 3; bases outside the gene matches: 5. This CDR3 reads CASSPGTGGFGANVLTF. The CDR3, as DNA: TGTGCCAGCAGCCCCGGGACAGGGGGCTTTGGGGCCAACGTCCTGACTTTC.

This clone is a singleton in its sample. This sample includes further DNA sequences coding for the same CDR3. The J gene is TRBJ1-2, the V gene TRBV18; 9 bases are a match to TRBD1. The CDR3 is 15 residues long. V lost 3 bases to trimming and J lost 2 bases; unmatched junction nucleotides: 4. The V gene's germline CDR1 is KGHSH and CDR2 LQKENI. The CDR3 spells CASSPSGQGNYGYTF. CDR3 in DNA: TGTGCCAGCTCACCGTCGGGACAGGGAAACTATGGCTACACCTTC.

This rearrangement joins TRBV2 to TRBJ2-3, with TRBD2 matching 10 bases. V was clipped by 6 bases and J by 0 bases; unmatched bases: 12. The germline V gene encodes CDR1 SNHLY and CDR2 FYNNEI. The CDR3 is 18 amino acids. The CDR3 nucleotides are TGTGCCAGCAGGACCAGCGGGGGGGGCCCCCCTAGCACAGATACGCAGTATTTT. It yields the protein CASRTSGGGPPSTDTQYF.

V usage is TRBV6-1 and J usage is TRBJ1-3; no clear D gene. V lost 2 bases to trimming and J lost 4 bases, with 6 bases between them. Germline V CDR1 and CDR2: MNHNS, SASEGT. The CDR3 has 13 amino acids. CDR3 in amino acids: CASSESGGNTIYF. In DNA form, the CDR3 reads TGTGCCAGCAGTGAAAGCGGGGGAAACACCATATATTTT.

This sequence joins TRBV12-3 or TRBV12-4 and TRBJ2-2, with D possibly being TRBD1 (5 bases). The germline V and J ends were trimmed by 8 bases and 6 bases, with 13 bases remaining between them. This CDR3 has 13 residues. The CDR3 sequence: CASLKDRSGELFF. The CDR3, as DNA: TGTGCCAGCTTAAAAGACAGATCCGGGGAGCTGTTTTTT.

This chain links TRBV7-9 with TRBJ2-1; D is possibly TRBD1 (5 bases). Germline-derived CDR1 and CDR2 are SEHNR and FQNEAQ (reference sequence). The CDR3 runs to 16 residues. V lost 1 base and J 3 bases, leaving 13 bases between the germline ends. CDR3 loop: CASSLGSTAYYNEQFF. Here the CDR3 DNA reads TGTGCCAGCAGCTTAGGTTCGACAGCGTACTACAATGAGCAGTTCTTC.

This clone was observed a handful of times. V usage is TRBV24-1 and J usage is TRBJ2-1, with 7 bases that match TRBD2. The CDR3 has 13 amino acids. V shed 6 bases, J shed 7 bases, and the junction held 5 bases outside the gene matches. Germline V gene lookup returns CDR1 KGHDR and CDR2 SFDVKD. This chain's CDR3 is CATSLGGKNEQFF. CDR3 coding DNA: TGTGCCACCAGTCTGGGGGGGAAGAATGAGCAGTTCTTC.

This chain joins TRBV5-1 and TRBJ2-7; 7 bases map to TRBD2. The ends lost 4 bases at V and 2 bases at J; junction bases unmatched: 12. Per germline, CDR1 SGHRS and CDR2 YFSETQ. The CDR3 runs 16 residues. CDR3 in amino acids: CASSLSGTTSTYEQYF. CDR3 DNA sequence: TGCGCCAGCAGCCTCTCTGGGACTACTTCCACCTACGAGCAGTACTTC.

This clone was picked up one time. The CDR3 DNA follows: TGTGCCAGCAGGGGGAACTATGGCTACACCTTC. Protein: CASRGNYGYTF. The genes are TRBV19 and TRBJ1-2; 7 bases match TRBD1. This CDR3 has 11 amino acids. The trim removed 9 bases at V and 2 bases at J, leaving 0 bases unmatched. The germline CDR1 and CDR2 sequences are LNHDA and SQIVND (reference sequence).

The chain employs TRBV12-3 or TRBV12-4 and TRBJ2-5; 9 bases fit TRBD2. CDR3 length equals 13 residues. The trim removed 6 bases at V and 1 base at J, leaving 0 bases unmatched. The chain's CDR3 is CASRGLAQETQYF. The CDR3 bases are TGTGCCAGCAGGGGACTAGCCCAAGAGACCCAGTACTTC.

V and J are TRBV28 and TRBJ1-5; possible D gene TRBD1, 6 bases. V lost 8 bases, J lost 1 base, and 6 bases lay in between. The germline gives CDR1 MDHEN, CDR2 SYDVKM. The CDR3 totals 12 residues. CDR3 sequence reads: CASGGSNQPQHF. CDR3 coding DNA: TGTGCCAGCGGGGGCAGCAATCAGCCCCAGCATTTT.

This chain links TRBV11-3 with TRBJ2-1, with TRBD2 as a possible D gene (5 bases). CDR1 and CDR2 (germline): SGHNT, YENEEA. This CDR3 region has 16 residues. V lost 4 bases and J lost 0, with 13 bases in between. The CDR3 reads CASSYGGVASYNEQFF. The CDR3 DNA sequence: TGTGCCAGCAGCTACGGAGGAGTAGCCTCCTACAATGAGCAGTTCTTC.

The chain is built from TRBV29-1 and TRBJ1-2, with D possibly TRBD1 on 5 matching bases. The CDR3 runs to 13 residues. Germline CDR1 and CDR2: SQVTM and ANQGSEA. The V end lost 1 base, the J end lost 5 bases, and 11 bases lay between the germline ends. CDR3 amino acids: CSVEANRPYGYTF. Here the CDR3 DNA reads TGCAGCGTTGAAGCGAACAGGCCATATGGCTACACCTTC.

V gene TRBV7-2 combines with J gene TRBJ1-4, with TRBD1 matching 7 bases. The CDR3 sequence is 15 residues long. The trim removed 5 bases at V and 4 bases at J, leaving 7 bases unmatched. Germline V gives CDR1 SGHTA, CDR2 FQGNSA. CDR3 protein: CASSEQGRLNEKLFF. The CDR3 DNA is TGTGCCAGCAGCGAACAGGGGCGGCTTAATGAAAAACTGTTTTTT. The variable domain in full, with the rest retrieved from reference TRBV7-2 and TRBJ1-4, is GAGVSQSPSNKVTEKGKDVELRCDPISGHTALYWYRQSLGQGLEFLIYFQGNSAPDKSGLPSDRFSAERTGGSVSTLTIQRTQQEDSAVYLCASSEQGRLNEKLFFGSGTQLSVL.

The chain uses TRBV7-9 and TRBJ1-1; unclear D gene. Germline lookup yields CDR1 SEHNR and CDR2 FQNEAQ (reference sequence). There are 12 residues in the CDR3. V was shortened by 4 bases and J by 8 bases, with 11 bases between the two germline ends. The CDR3 sequence: CASSSVLLEAFF. The CDR3 region has the DNA TGTGCCAGCAGCTCGGTCCTCCTCGAAGCTTTCTTT.

The rearrangement joins TRBV6-6 to TRBJ2-1; D remains ambiguous. V shed 5 bases and J shed 3 bases, with 8 bases lying between them. The CDR3 covers 13 residues. Germline V lookup: CDR1 MNHNY, CDR2 SVGAGI (reference sequence). CDR3 sequence (DNA): TGTGCCAGCAGTGAGTCGCGCTACAATGAGCAGTTCTTC. Residues: CASSESRYNEQFF.

This clone was detected once. The chain employs TRBV6-6 and TRBJ1-6; D is uncertain. Trimming removed 3 bases from V and 14 bases from J, with 17 bases in between. The CDR3 covers 14 residues. Germline CDR1 MNHNY, CDR2 SVGAGI (reference sequence). The CDR3 DNA reads TGTGCCAGCAGTTATACACCCCCGGAGTCATCCCTCCACTTT. Its protein product is CASSYTPPESSLHF.

This clone has a single count. V gene TRBV19 combines with J gene TRBJ2-6; TRBD1 matches at 8 bases. The V and J ends lost 3 bases and 3 bases, in that order; junction bases with no gene match: 4. The CDR3 loop spans 16 amino acids. Per the germline V gene, CDR1 is LNHDA and CDR2 is SQIVND (reference sequence). The CDR3 region has the DNA TGTGCCAGTAGTATGCAGGGGGCGGGTGGGGCCAACGTCCTGACTTTC. This translates into CASSMQGAGGANVLTF.

Here the CDR3 DNA reads TGTGCCAGCAGCGATGTTCGACTAGCTGTTGGGAACGAGCAGTACTTC. Amino acid sequence: CASSDVRLAVGNEQYF. The chain employs TRBV5-4 and TRBJ2-7; 7 nucleotides agree with TRBD2. This CDR3 region has 16 residues. Per the germline V gene, CDR1 is SGHNT and CDR2 is YYREEE (reference sequence). J lost 5 bases, V lost 4 bases, and 15 bases had no gene match.

The chain is built from TRBV18 and TRBJ2-1; possible D gene TRBD1, 5 bases. V was cut by 5 bases and J by 4 bases, with 15 bases left in between. Looked up from germline, CDR1 is KGHSH and CDR2 is LQKENI. The CDR3 contains 15 residues. The CDR3, as DNA: TGTGCCAGCTCATCTACTGACAGAGAGTACAATGAGCAGTTCTTC. Translation gives CASSSTDREYNEQFF.

The chain employs TRBV7-8 and TRBJ1-5; D gene uncertain. Between the trimmed V and J ends, which lost 6 bases and 0 bases, there was a span of 3 bases. Germline-derived CDR1 and CDR2 are SGHVS and FQNEAQ. The CDR3 spans 12 residues. The CDR3 loop reads CASSNSNQPQHF. DNA for the CDR3: TGTGCCAGCAGTAATAGCAATCAGCCCCAGCATTTT. Based on the CDR3 plus reference TRBV7-8 and TRBJ1-5, the full variable domain is GAGVSQSPRYKVAKRGQDVALRCDPISGHVSLFWYQQALGQGPEFLTYFQNEAQLDKSGLPSDRFFAERPEGSVSTLKIQRTQQEDSAVYLCASSNSNQPQHFGDGTRLSIL.

The V and J genes are TRBV29-1 and TRBJ1-3; possibly TRBD1 for D (6 bases). This CDR3 comprises 15 residues. With 7 bases removed from V and 5 bases from J, the gap between germline ends came to 21 bases. The germline V gene encodes CDR1 SQVTM and CDR2 ANQGSEA. CDR3 in amino acids: CSARMTDSRRNTIYF. The CDR3 DNA sequence: TGCAGCGCGCGAATGACGGACAGTCGGAGAAACACCATATATTTT.

V usage is TRBV9 and J usage is TRBJ2-1; the match to TRBD1 covers 7 bases. The junction had 7 bases not matched to a gene; V was cut back by 4 bases and J by 6 bases. The CDR3 totals 14 residues. Germline V gene data show CDR1 as SGDLS and CDR2 as YYNGEE. CDR3 residues: CASSPGQATNEQFF. The CDR3 DNA reads as TGTGCCAGCAGCCCCGGACAGGCTACCAATGAGCAGTTCTTC.

The V gene is TRBV4-2, the J gene TRBJ2-1, with 8 bases fitting TRBD1. The CDR3 contains 18 residues. CDR1 and CDR2 (germline): LGHNA, YNFKEQ. V dropped 4 bases and J dropped 7; count of bases not matched to a gene: 18. The CDR3 DNA reads TGTGCCAGCAGCCCTCAGAGGGGGGCCGGGACAGGTTTAAATGAGCAGTTCTTC. Amino acids: CASSPQRGAGTGLNEQFF.

This chain links TRBV15 with TRBJ2-6; no reliable D call. CDR1 is LNHNV and CDR2 is YYDKDF in the germline V gene (reference sequence). This CDR3 contains 15 residues. The V end was cut by 0 bases, the J end by 0 bases, with 3 bases between. In DNA form, the CDR3 reads TGTGCCACCAGCAGAGACGGCTCTGGGGCCAACGTCCTGACTTTC. Its translation: CATSRDGSGANVLTF.

The chain links TRBV7-8 to TRBJ2-7; 9 bases map to TRBD1. V lost 5 bases and J lost 1; bases outside the gene matches: 6. This CDR3 region has 15 residues. CDR1 is SGHVS and CDR2 is FQNEAQ in the germline V gene. The CDR3 DNA reads TGTGCCAGCAGCGGTCCGGGACAGGGATCCTACGAGCAGTACTTC. Its protein is CASSGPGQGSYEQYF.

The V gene is TRBV4-3, the J gene TRBJ1-1; D remains ambiguous. Trimming took off 1 base at V and 6 bases at J, with 9 bases between the two ends. The CDR3 extends over 13 amino acids. Germline V gene lookup returns CDR1 LGHNA and CDR2 YSLEER. DNA for the CDR3: TGCGCCAGCAGCCAAGCGCTTGCAGCTGAAGCTTTCTTT. As protein: CASSQALAAEAFF.

In regard to this clone: Its ends do not fully match the called genes, so a read error is possible. The rearrangement links TRBV15 to TRBJ2-7; D uncertain. The CDR3 has 11 residues. CDR1 is LNHNV, CDR2 YYDKDF, per germline (reference sequence). Written as DNA, the CDR3 is TGTGCCACCAGCAGAGAATTAGCTTGGGACTTC. Translated, it gives CATSRELAWDF.